The following is a T cell receptor beta chain sequence with its context. The CDR3 spans 15 residues. Germline loops: CDR1 SGHNT, CDR2 YYREEE (reference sequence). The V segment lost 4 bases and the J segment 5 bases; nucleotides outside the gene matches: 11. Via MiXCR, TCRdb re-called the RT-PCR reads, giving one row per CDR3 protein. The sample holds more than 600,000 distinct CDR3 sequences, about 14% seen once. The V call is TRBV5-4, the J call TRBJ2-7; 8 bases line up with TRBD2. Input material: memory CD4+ T cells from blood. This receptor was taken from a female donor in good health, serving as a healthy control. This CDR3 is CASSRKTTSGDEQYF. In DNA form, the CDR3 reads TGTGCCAGCAGCCGTAAAACTACTAGCGGAGACGAGCAGTACTTC.